This T cell receptor beta chain was recovered during a study of blood T cell repertoires in COVID-19 (dated by TCRdb to about 2020). In terms of the full investigation: Samples from collaborators originated in the United States, Italy and Spain and spanned both the acute and convalescent phases of COVID-19. The dataset comprised deeply sampled blood TCRbeta repertoires from subjects exposed to, actively infected with, or recovered from COVID-19. The samples were drawn from two sources: the first 160 participants of the ongoing ImmuneRACE study, and 1,000 to 1,500 subjects contributed by 6 global collaborators. Where available, HLA class I and class II types were taken from metadata supplied by the sample provider and were not determined by assay-based typing. The material from the prospective study consisted of cDNA or gDNA derived from T cells, B-cell-depleted T cells, or PBMCs. The repertoires were released in a freely available public database meant as a resource for research on the immune response to SARS-CoV-2. A de-identified subject ID, COVID-19 status, age in years and sex were almost always included in the sample metadata.

Each collaborating institution followed its own protocols to collect whole blood in K2EDTA tubes. Collaborator samples were shipped for TCRbeta analysis as frozen whole blood, isolated PBMCs, or DNA extracted from either sample type. The paper's findings and limits, for the study overall: The amount of clinical and demographic metadata varied by source and participant and was provided uncurated.

This clone was recorded only once. This receptor's antigen is unknown. Base quality data are lacking; no much larger clone is found one base away. Reading from cysteine to phenylalanine, the CDR3 counts 16 amino acids. The DNA shown is the 48-base CDR3, in frame from base 1. Per the germline V gene, SGHVS is the CDR1 and FQNEAQ is the CDR2. V and J are trimmed by 5 bases and 5 bases, and the gene matches miss 12 bases of the junction. TCRbeta CDR3 regions were amplified from genomic DNA by means of the immunoSEQ Assay, a bias-controlled multiplex PCR. The authors' pipeline ran thus. The number of nucleated cells in each sample was estimated by amplification of reference gene primers within the assay. To quantify the absolute abundance of each unique TCRbeta CDR3 rearrangement, sequence reads were collapsed and filtered. For each sample, productive Simpson clonality was calculated by taking the square root of Simpson's diversity index across productive rearrangements. This immuneACCESS table, as held by TCRdb, lists in-frame sequences with V and J called but not all clones. Of the missing ones, under half trace to an unresolved V gene in checked studies; the others have no known cause. V and J calls and clone size are given by that table; D and trimming were obtained from the DNA. Within this sample are 50,000 to 70,000 clones, with roughly 76% of them counted one time only. 22% of the sample comes from the top ten.

The material sequenced was peripheral blood. The rearranged segments are TRBV7-8 and TRBJ2-3; 8 bases in between match TRBD2. This TCR was sampled from a man aged 50-60 years with active or convalescent COVID-19. The CDR3 protein sequence reads: CASSRSPGGAGDTQYF. The nucleotides are TGTGCCAGCAGCCGCTCCCCCGGGGGGGCCGGAGATACGCAGTATTTT.